Listed below are T cell receptor beta chains from one sample, sequenced in a study of sequential checkpoint blockade in melanoma. Assay used: immunoSEQ multiplex PCR; TCRdb lists only in-frame clones, some missing. Counted here are roughly 29,000 clones, 83% occurring once; the ten biggest clones make up roughly a sixth. Sequences were derived from CD8+ T cells sorted from blood (inferred from file names), sampled from a patient given nivolumab and ipilimumab in sequence. The receptors originated from a human donor with melanoma. CDR3s include the opening cysteine and the closing phenylalanine or tryptophan. A D gene is named only where the DNA matches it firmly. Clone size is shown for a subset of rows, as once, few, many or a class of expanded clone.

cdr3_length,d_call,j_call,clone_size,v_call,cdr3_nt,cdr3_aa
15,TRBD2,TRBJ2-7,.,TRBV15,TGTGCCACCAGCCGTGGACTAGCGGATTCCTACGAGCAGTACTTC,CATSRGLADSYEQYF
15,.,TRBJ1-5,.,TRBV6-5,TGTGCCAGCAGTAACGACCCAGGTGTGGATCAGCCCCAGCATTTT,CASSNDPGVDQPQHF
15,TRBD1,TRBJ1-2,.,TRBV11-2,TGTGCCAGCAGCTTAGTGTTCGCAGGGGGCTATGGCTACACCTTC,CASSLVFAGGYGYTF
14,.,TRBJ2-2,.,TRBV15,TGTGCCACCAGCAGAGATCCCGTCACCGGGGAGCTGTTTTTT,CATSRDPVTGELFF
14,.,TRBJ2-7,.,TRBV6-5,TGTGCCAGCAGCCCACCGGACAGCTCCTACGAGCAGTACTTC,CASSPPDSSYEQYF
15,TRBD2,TRBJ2-3,once,TRBV9,TGTGCCAGCAGCGTAAGTGGGAGGGGCACAGATACGCAGTATTTT,CASSVSGRGTDTQYF
15,TRBD1,TRBJ2-1,.,TRBV19,TGTGCCAGTAGTGAGGGGACAGATCTTTACAATGAGCAGTTCTTC,CASSEGTDLYNEQFF
16,.,TRBJ2-1,once,TRBV19,TGTGCCAGTAGTGTACTAGCAGGCGGGGTTTACAATGAGCAGTTCTTC,CASSVLAGGVYNEQFF
17,.,TRBJ1-2,.,TRBV19,TGTGCCAGTTGGGGGCCGTTGGGGGGGACGATGGGTTATGGCTACACCTTC,CASWGPLGGTMGYGYTF
15,.,TRBJ2-7,.,TRBV19,TGTGCCAGTAGTATGGGAGGGGGGGGCGGCTACGAGCAGTACTTC,CASSMGGGGGYEQYF
17,TRBD1,TRBJ2-2,.,TRBV9,TGTGCCAGCAGCGTAGCTCTAGACAGGGGGATCGCCGGGGAGCTGTTTTTT,CASSVALDRGIAGELFF
14,.,TRBJ1-2,.,TRBV29-1,TGCAGCGTTGTTCGAGTTTCCTTCAACTATGGCTACACCTTC,CSVVRVSFNYGYTF
13,TRBD1,TRBJ1-2,.,TRBV29-1,TGCAGCGTTAAAATGACAGGGGACGTTTTGAACACCTTC,CSVKMTGDVLNTF
15,.,TRBJ2-7,.,TRBV28,TGTGCCAGCAGTTCTCTTTGGCAGAAATCCTACGAGCAGTACTTC,CASSSLWQKSYEQYF
15,TRBD1,TRBJ1-5,few,TRBV19,TGTGCCAGTAGTAGGACAGGGGATAGCAATCAGCCCCAGCATTTT,CASSRTGDSNQPQHF
15,TRBD1,TRBJ1-5,.,TRBV28,TGTGCCAGCAGTTTTCTACTCAGGGGGGACCAGCCCCAGCATTTT,CASSFLLRGDQPQHF
14,.,TRBJ2-5,.,TRBV5-1,TGCGCCAGCAGTTTAATCCGGGACCAAGAGACCCAGTACTTC,CASSLIRDQETQYF
14,.,TRBJ2-7,.,TRBV4-3,TGCGCCAGCAGCCAAGAGCGGCTATACTACGAGCAGTACTTC,CASSQERLYYEQYF
19,.,TRBJ2-5,.,TRBV11-2,TGTGCCAGCAGTTTATTCCCCGGCCTACAGGGAAAATTCCAAGAGACCCAGTACTTC,CASSLFPGLQGKFQETQYF
14,TRBD1,TRBJ1-5,.,TRBV27,TGTGCCAGCAGTTTAAACAGGGGGAATCAGCCCCAGCATTTT,CASSLNRGNQPQHF
11,.,TRBJ1-1,.,TRBV4-1,TGCGCCAGCAGCCAACGCGCTGAAGCTTTCTTT,CASSQRAEAFF
13,.,TRBJ1-2,.,TRBV5-6,TGTGCCAGCAGCCTCACAGGGTCTTATGGCTACACCTTC,CASSLTGSYGYTF
19,TRBD2,TRBJ2-5,once,TRBV7-2,TGTGCCAGCAGCTTAGATCGGACTAGCGGGGGGAAGACGCAAGAGACCCAGTACTTC,CASSLDRTSGGKTQETQYF
17,.,TRBJ2-1,.,TRBV21-1,TGTGCCAGCAGTCTGAGGATAGCTACACCATCCGACAATGAGCAGTTCTTC,CASSLRIATPSDNEQFF
15,.,TRBJ1-2,.,TRBV9,TGTGCCAGCAGCGGCGGGACCGAATGGAGCTATGGCTACACCTTC,CASSGGTEWSYGYTF
16,TRBD1,TRBJ2-1,.,TRBV19,TGTGCCAGTAGTCTCTTGCCGGGACAGGTTCCCAATGAGCAGTTCTTC,CASSLLPGQVPNEQFF
13,TRBD2,TRBJ2-7,.,TRBV5-4,TGTGCCAGCAGTCTTGCTAGCGGCTACGAGCAGTACTTC,CASSLASGYEQYF
11,.,TRBJ2-7,.,TRBV20-1,TGCAGTGCTCCTTTTGTCTACGAGCAGTACTTC,CSAPFVYEQYF
14,TRBD1,TRBJ2-5,.,TRBV9,TGTGCCAGCAGCGCCTCGGACAGGGCCGAGACCCAGTACTTC,CASSASDRAETQYF
14,TRBD2,TRBJ2-5,.,TRBV10-2,TGCGCCAGCAGGCCCGGGGGGTACCAAGAGACCCAGTACTTC,CASRPGGYQETQYF
13,.,TRBJ2-7,.,TRBV6-5,TGTGCCAGCAGTCTCGGGCAGGGAAACGAGCAGTACTTC,CASSLGQGNEQYF
18,.,TRBJ2-2,.,TRBV7-3,TGTGCCAGCAGCTTATTTGGGTACGTGGGGCCGTGGACCGGGGAGCTGTTTTTT,CASSLFGYVGPWTGELFF
14,.,TRBJ2-7,.,TRBV5-4,TGTGCCAGCAGCCGCGCGGGACAGCCTTACGAGCAGTACTTC,CASSRAGQPYEQYF